The 14 T cell receptor beta chains below all came from one sample that was sequenced in a study of blood T cell repertoires in COVID-19. TCRdb's table, derived via immunoSEQ multiplex PCR, lists solely in-frame clones and lacks some. The data hold about 150,000 clones, with roughly 87% observed a single time. The sample consisted of peripheral blood. These receptor sequences come from a human donor in a cohort sampled during active COVID-19.

V and J are TRBV3-1 (or the pseudogene TRBV3-2) and TRBJ2-3; D might be TRBD2 (5 bases). Trimming stripped 4 bases from V and 2 bases from J, with 13 bases between. This CDR3 has 15 residues. The germline V gene encodes CDR1 LGHDT and CDR2 YNNKEL (reference sequence). CDR3 DNA sequence: TGTGCCAGCAGCCGTAGACACGGGGACACAGATACGCAGTATTTT. Its protein is CASSRRHGDTDTQYF.

The chain has TRBV28 and TRBJ2-7, with 7 bases fitting TRBD2. J lost 2 bases, V lost 6 bases, and 7 bases had no gene match. The V gene's germline CDR1 is MDHEN and CDR2 SYDVKM. The CDR3 length is 14 residues. The CDR3 DNA reads as TGTGCCAGCAGGCTCCTAGCGGCGACCTACGAGCAGTACTTC. It codes for CASRLLAATYEQYF.

The chain links TRBV28 to TRBJ2-7, with TRBD2 matching 8 bases. The CDR3 has 13 residues. Looked up from germline, CDR1 is MDHEN and CDR2 is SYDVKM. The J segment lost 3 bases and the V segment lost 7 bases, leaving 5 bases of the junction unmatched. The CDR3 sequence is CASISGGNYEQYF. The CDR3 region has the DNA TGTGCCAGCATCTCGGGAGGGAACTACGAGCAGTACTTC.

The chain is built from TRBV19 and TRBJ2-1; TRBD1 matches at 9 bases. In germline, CDR1 is LNHDA, CDR2 SQIVND (reference sequence). The CDR3 covers 15 residues. The trim removed 5 bases at V and 3 bases at J, leaving 5 bases unmatched. The CDR3 here is CASSSTTGGYNEQFF. CDR3 bases: TGTGCCAGTAGTTCCACGACAGGGGGCTACAATGAGCAGTTCTTC.

The V and J genes are TRBV5-4 and TRBJ1-4, with D hard to call. The CDR3 has 15 amino acids. The germline gives CDR1 SGHNT, CDR2 YYREEE (reference sequence). V lost 4 bases, J lost 8 bases, and 18 bases lay in between. The CDR3 sequence is CASSDGAREGEKLFF. DNA for the CDR3: TGTGCCAGCAGCGACGGTGCCCGGGAGGGCGAAAAACTGTTTTTT.

The chain uses TRBV20-1 and TRBJ1-5; TRBD1 matches at 7 bases. The CDR3 totals 16 residues. The germline gives CDR1 DFQATT, CDR2 SNEGSKA (reference sequence). V lost 3 bases to trimming and J lost 0 bases; unmatched junction nucleotides: 8. The chain's CDR3 is CSASRPTGNSNQPQHF. The CDR3 bases are TGCAGTGCTAGTAGGCCGACAGGGAATAGCAATCAGCCCCAGCATTTT.

The V gene is TRBV4-1, the J gene TRBJ2-7; 12 nucleotides agree with TRBD2. V gave up 6 bases and J gave up 7 bases; unmatched junction bases: 7. The CDR3 is 14 amino acids. CDR1 and CDR2 from the germline V gene are MGHRA and YSYEKL. CDR3 residues: CASRRLAGAREQYF. The CDR3 bases are TGCGCCAGCAGGCGACTAGCGGGAGCTCGTGAGCAGTACTTC.

This rearrangement joins TRBV5-1 to TRBJ1-2, with 10 positions matching TRBD1. The CDR3 runs to 14 residues. The germline CDR1 and CDR2 sequences are SGHRS and YFSETQ. V shed 0 bases, J shed 10 bases, and the junction held 6 bases outside the gene matches. Written as DNA, the CDR3 is TGCGCCAGCAGCTTGGCCGGGACAGGGGTGGACTACACCTTC. This encodes CASSLAGTGVDYTF. Variable domain in full (rest from reference TRBV5-1 and TRBJ1-2): KAGVTQTPRYLIKTRGQQVTLSCSPISGHRSVSWYQQTPGQGLQFLFEYFSETQRNKGNFPGRFSGRQFSNSRSEMNVSTLELGDSALYLCASSLAGTGVDYTFGSGTRLTVV.

This chain joins TRBV14 and TRBJ1-1; the D is unclear. The CDR3 totals 14 residues. Germline loops: CDR1 SGHDN, CDR2 FVKESK. V was trimmed by 1 base and J by 8 bases, leaving 14 bases between them. The CDR3 region is CASSQGLWTEEAFF. CDR3 DNA: TGTGCCAGCAGCCAAGGGCTCTGGACTGAAGAAGCTTTCTTT.

The CDR3 reads CASSPPGTTGNTIYF. In DNA, the CDR3 is TGTGCCAGCAGCCCCCCCGGGACAACTGGAAACACCATATATTTT. The V call is TRBV28, the J call TRBJ1-3; D is possibly TRBD1 (6 bases). Trimming pared 6 bases from V and 2 bases from J, leaving 14 bases between. The CDR3 is made up of 15 amino acids. The V gene's germline CDR1 is MDHEN and CDR2 SYDVKM.

The chain joins TRBV18 to TRBJ2-7, with 15 bases matching TRBD2. The ends lost 0 bases at V and 4 bases at J; junction bases unmatched: 4. The CDR3 has 17 residues. Germline V CDR1 and CDR2: KGHSH, LQKENI. The CDR3 sequence: CASSPPPGLAGGYEQYF. CDR3 sequence (DNA): TGTGCCAGCTCACCACCGCCCGGACTAGCGGGAGGGTACGAGCAGTACTTC. The whole variable domain, remainder taken from reference TRBV18 and TRBJ2-7, is NAGVMQNPRHLVRRRGQEARLRCSPMKGHSHVYWYRQLPEEGLKFMVYLQKENIIDESGMPKERFSAEFPKEGPSILRIQQVVRGDSAAYFCASSPPPGLAGGYEQYFGPGTRLTVT.

The chain employs TRBV15 and TRBJ2-7; no firm D call. This CDR3 has 17 residues. Trimming removed 0 bases from V and 2 bases from J, with 17 bases in between. Germline lookup yields CDR1 LNHNV and CDR2 YYDKDF (reference sequence). CDR3 amino acids: CATSRDESGGRAYEQYF. The DNA for the CDR3 is TGTGCCACCAGCAGAGATGAGTCAGGTGGCAGAGCCTACGAGCAGTACTTC.

V is TRBV2 and J is TRBJ1-3; D is unresolved. V was pared by 4 bases and J by 0 bases, with 7 bases between. The germline V gene encodes CDR1 SNHLY and CDR2 FYNNEI. The CDR3 runs 14 residues. CDR3 DNA sequence: TGTGCCAGCAGTGGAGTACCCTCTGGAAACACCATATATTTT. It yields the protein CASSGVPSGNTIYF.

This chain joins TRBV19 and TRBJ1-2; 7 bases line up with TRBD1. This CDR3 has 15 residues. Trimming removed 4 bases from V and 3 bases from J; junction bases left unmatched: 8. Germline CDR1 reads LNHDA; CDR2 reads SQIVND (reference sequence). The CDR3 DNA is TGTGCCAGTAGTACCCCGGACAGGTCGTACTATGGCTACACCTTC. It codes for CASSTPDRSYYGYTF.